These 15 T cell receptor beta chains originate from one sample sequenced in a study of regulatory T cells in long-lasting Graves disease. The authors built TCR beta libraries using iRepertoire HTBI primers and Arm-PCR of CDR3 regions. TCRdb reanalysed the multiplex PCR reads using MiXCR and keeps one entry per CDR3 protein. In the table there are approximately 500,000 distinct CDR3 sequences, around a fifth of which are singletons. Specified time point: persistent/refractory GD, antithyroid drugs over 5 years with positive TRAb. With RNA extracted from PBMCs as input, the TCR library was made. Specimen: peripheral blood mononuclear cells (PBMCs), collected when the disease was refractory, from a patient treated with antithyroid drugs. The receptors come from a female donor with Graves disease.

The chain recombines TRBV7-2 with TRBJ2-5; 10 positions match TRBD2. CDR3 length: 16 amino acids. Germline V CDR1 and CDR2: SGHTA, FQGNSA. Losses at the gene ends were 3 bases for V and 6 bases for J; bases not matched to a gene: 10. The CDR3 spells CASSFVTSGVSKTQYF. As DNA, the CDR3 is TGTGCCAGCAGCTTTGTTACTAGCGGGGTATCGAAGACCCAGTACTTC.

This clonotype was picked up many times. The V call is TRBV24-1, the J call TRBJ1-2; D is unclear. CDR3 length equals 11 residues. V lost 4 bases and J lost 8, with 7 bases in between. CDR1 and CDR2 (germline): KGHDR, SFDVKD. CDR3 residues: CATSDSVGYTF. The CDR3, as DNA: TGTGCCACCAGTGACTCAGTCGGCTACACCTTC.

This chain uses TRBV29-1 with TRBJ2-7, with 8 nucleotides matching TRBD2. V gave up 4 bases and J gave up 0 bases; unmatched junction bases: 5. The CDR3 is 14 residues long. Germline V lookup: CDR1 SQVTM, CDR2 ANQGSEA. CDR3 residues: CSVAPRGVSYEQYF. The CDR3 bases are TGCAGCGTTGCTCCGCGGGGGGTCTCCTACGAGCAGTACTTC.

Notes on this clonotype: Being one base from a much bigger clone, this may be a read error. The CDR3 region has the DNA TGTGCCGGCAGTTTATGGACAGGGGGCTCTGGAAACACCATATATTTT. Amino acid sequence: CAGSLWTGGSGNTIYF. The chain links TRBV28 to TRBJ1-3; 10 bases agree with TRBD1. Per germline, CDR1 MDHEN and CDR2 SYDVKM. The CDR3 runs 16 residues.

The CDR3: CASSQRDTVDEKLFF. The CDR3 DNA follows: TGTGCCAGCAGCCAACGGGACACAGTGGATGAAAAACTGTTTTTT. This rearrangement joins TRBV3-2 to TRBJ1-4; the DNA was not compared with TRBD1, the D call given in the table. TRBV3-2 is shown as a pseudogene. This CDR3 is built from 15 residues.

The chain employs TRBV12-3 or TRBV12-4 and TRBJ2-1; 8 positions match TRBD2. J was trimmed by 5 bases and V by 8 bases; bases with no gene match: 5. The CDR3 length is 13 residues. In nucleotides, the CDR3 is TGTGCCAGCCAGCGGGAGAGTGACAATGAGCAGTTCTTC. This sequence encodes CASQRESDNEQFF.

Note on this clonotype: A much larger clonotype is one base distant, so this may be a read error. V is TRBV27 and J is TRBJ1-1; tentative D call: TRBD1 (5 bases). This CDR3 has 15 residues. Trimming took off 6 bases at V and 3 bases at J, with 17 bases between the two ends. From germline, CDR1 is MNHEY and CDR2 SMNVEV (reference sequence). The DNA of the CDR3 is TGTGCCAGCAGCCCGGGGGTAGGGTGGGACACTGAAGCTTTCTTT. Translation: CASSPGVGWDTEAFF.

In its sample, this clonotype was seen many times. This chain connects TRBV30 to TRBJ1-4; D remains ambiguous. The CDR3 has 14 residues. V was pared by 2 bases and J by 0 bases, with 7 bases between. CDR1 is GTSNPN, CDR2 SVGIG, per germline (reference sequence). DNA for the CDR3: TGTGCCTGGAGTAGAAGTGCAACTAATGAAAAACTGTTTTTT. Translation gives CAWSRSATNEKLFF.

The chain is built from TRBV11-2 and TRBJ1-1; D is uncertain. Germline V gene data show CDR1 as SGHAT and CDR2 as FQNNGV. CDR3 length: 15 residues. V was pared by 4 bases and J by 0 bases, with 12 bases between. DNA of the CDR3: TGTGCCAGCAGCTCCCCGTTGGCGCTGAACACTGAAGCTTTCTTT. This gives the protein CASSSPLALNTEAFF.

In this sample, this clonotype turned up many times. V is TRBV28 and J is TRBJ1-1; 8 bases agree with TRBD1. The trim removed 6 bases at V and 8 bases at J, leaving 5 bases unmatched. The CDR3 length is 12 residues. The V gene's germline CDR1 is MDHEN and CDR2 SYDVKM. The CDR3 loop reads CASSWTGSEAFF. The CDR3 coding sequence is TGTGCCAGCAGCTGGACAGGGTCCGAAGCTTTCTTT.

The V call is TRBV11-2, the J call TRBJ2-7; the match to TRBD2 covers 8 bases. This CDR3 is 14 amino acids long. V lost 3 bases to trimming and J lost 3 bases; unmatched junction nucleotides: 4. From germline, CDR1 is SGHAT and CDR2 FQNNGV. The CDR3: CASSFGAGGYEQYF. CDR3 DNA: TGTGCCAGCAGCTTTGGGGCGGGAGGCTACGAGCAGTACTTC.

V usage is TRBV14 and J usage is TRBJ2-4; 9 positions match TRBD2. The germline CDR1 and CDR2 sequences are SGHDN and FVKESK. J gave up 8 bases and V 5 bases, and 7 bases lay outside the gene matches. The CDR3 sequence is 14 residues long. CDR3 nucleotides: TGTGCCAGCAGCTCCAAAGAGCGGGGGGACATTCAGTACTTC. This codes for CASSSKERGDIQYF.

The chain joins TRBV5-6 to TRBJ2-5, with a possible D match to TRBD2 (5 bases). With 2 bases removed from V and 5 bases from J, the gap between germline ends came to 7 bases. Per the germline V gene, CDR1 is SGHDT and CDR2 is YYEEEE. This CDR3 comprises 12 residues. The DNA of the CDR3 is TGTGCCAGCAGCTTCACTAGGGAGACCCAGTACTTC. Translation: CASSFTRETQYF.

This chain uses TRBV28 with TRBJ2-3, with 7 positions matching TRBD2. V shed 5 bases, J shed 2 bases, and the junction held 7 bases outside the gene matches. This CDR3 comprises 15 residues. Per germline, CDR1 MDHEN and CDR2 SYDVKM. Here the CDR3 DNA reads TGTGCCAGCAGTCCCCTAGCGGTCCTCACAGATACGCAGTATTTT. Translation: CASSPLAVLTDTQYF.

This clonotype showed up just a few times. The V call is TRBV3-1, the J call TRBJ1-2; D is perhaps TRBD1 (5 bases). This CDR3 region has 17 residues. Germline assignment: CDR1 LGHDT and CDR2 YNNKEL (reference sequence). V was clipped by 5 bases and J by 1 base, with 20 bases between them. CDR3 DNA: TGTGCCAGCAGCTCGGGCTGGGGCCGATCTTTTAACTATGGCTACACCTTC. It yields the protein CASSSGWGRSFNYGYTF.